This T cell receptor beta chain derives from a study of shared clonotypes between healthy human individuals (dated by TCRdb to 2020 to 2021). In terms of the full investigation: The cohort comprised a couple of women and a few men aged 18 to 49 years. The study deeply sequenced blood TCR repertoires of about 5 healthy adults to estimate repertoire size and the extent of clonotype sharing between individuals. Each donor's leukapheresis produced roughly between roughly 0.9 and 9 billion PBMCs. Different laboratories and diverse techniques were used to prepare libraries and sequence TCR repertoires, to increase sequencing depth and limit assay-specific biases. Broader findings and caveats from the paper: Pairwise subsampling indicated that sequencing depth was expected to affect the degree of clonotype sharing among donors. Sampling was restricted to blood, and TCR repertoires in tissues likely differ from the TCR repertoires found in blood. Because the study included a small number of donors, the genetic and exposure-history diversity represented was limited.

Using the deep immunoSEQ assay, TCR CDR3 regions were amplified from genomic DNA by multiplex PCR. For each cell subset, the extracted genomic DNA was distributed evenly across all wells of several immunoSEQ 96-well plates, and each plate served as one replicate. For unsorted PBMC, roughly 0.3 ug of genomic DNA, equivalent to 30,000 to 35,000 T cell genomes, went into each replicate PCR. Genomic DNA from unsorted PBMC was sequenced over ten immunoSEQ deep assay plates. Purified libraries were measured with a Qubit 3.0 fluorometer, size-checked on a Bioanalyzer 2100, and measured again with the KAPA Library Quantification kit. Each immunoSEQ 96-well plate was sequenced on its own single-read 150-cycle Illumina NextSeq 550 flow cell. For the original study's pipeline: The immunoSEQ output contained only junctional sequences without quality scores, so filtering could not match that applied to full-length reads. Sequences were annotated with PyIR, a Python wrapper for IgBLAST v1.9, using IMGT germline references to assign V/J genes and CDR3. Reads with weak V/J assignments (E-value above 1e-6), missing CDR3, stop codons, out-of-frame junctions, or ambiguous translated residues were removed. V3J clonotypes were defined as sequences sharing the same inferred V gene, J gene, and CDR3 amino acid sequence. To compute the percentage overlap between repertoires, the number of shared unique clonotypes was divided by the size of the smaller repertoire. Three approaches were used to assess repertoire richness: RTK rarefaction, the Chao1 estimator, and Recon v2.1 estimates of unobserved clonotypes. This is the immuneACCESS table as TCRdb keeps it, with only in-frame sequences that have V and J called. A part of the clones is gone; compared with another copy, unresolved V genes explain less than half, and the rest is unexplained. V, J and clone size are taken as reported in that table, and D and trimming were inferred from the DNA itself. The sample has about 470,000 clones on record, 70% to 80% of them singletons. Less than 15% of the sample lies in the top ten.

For this clone: Its cognate antigen has yet to be identified. Base qualities are not recorded, but no much larger clone differs from it by a single base.

Spanning cysteine to phenylalanine, the CDR3 consists of 19 amino acids. Here the CDR3 DNA is all that survives: 57 bases in frame from base 1. The donors were healthy, HIV-negative adults with no recently reported acute infections or vaccinations. Only Caucasian adults living in Nashville, Tennessee, USA were represented among the donors. For unsorted samples, tens of millions of PBMCs were counted, and genomic DNA was extracted using the QIAamp DNA Blood Mini kit. Blood was obtained by leukapheresis, after which PBMCs were separated by Ficoll-Histopaque density gradient centrifugation and cryopreserved in liquid nitrogen vapor phase.

Sequenced: PBMCs. This sequence originates from a woman aged 40 to 50 in good health. Some clones in this sample may be carry-over from other donors' samples. The chain uses TRBV21-1 and TRBJ1-5. TRBV21-1 is assigned pseudogene status. The base sequence is TGTGCCAGCAGCTCTGGGGGTTATGGGTTGAATCATAGCAATCAGCCCCAGCATTTT. This yields the protein CASSSGGYGLNHSNQPQHF.